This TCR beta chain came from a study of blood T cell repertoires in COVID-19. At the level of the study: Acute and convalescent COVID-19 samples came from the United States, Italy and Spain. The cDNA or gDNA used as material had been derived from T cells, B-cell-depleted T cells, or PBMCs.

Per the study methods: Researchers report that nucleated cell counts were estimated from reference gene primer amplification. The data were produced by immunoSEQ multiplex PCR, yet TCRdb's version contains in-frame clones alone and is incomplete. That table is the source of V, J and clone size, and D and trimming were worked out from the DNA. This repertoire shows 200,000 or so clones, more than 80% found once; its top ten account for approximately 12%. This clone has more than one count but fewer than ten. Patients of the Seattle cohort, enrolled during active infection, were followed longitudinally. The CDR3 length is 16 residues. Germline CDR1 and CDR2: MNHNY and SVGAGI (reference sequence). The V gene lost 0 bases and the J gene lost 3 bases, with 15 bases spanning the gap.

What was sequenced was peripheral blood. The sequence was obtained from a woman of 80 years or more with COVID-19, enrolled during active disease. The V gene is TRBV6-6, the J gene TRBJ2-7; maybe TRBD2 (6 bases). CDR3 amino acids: CASSYSTGDGDYEQYF. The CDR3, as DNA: TGTGCCAGCAGTTACTCGACGGGGGACGGAGACTACGAGCAGTACTTC.